Reported below is one T cell receptor (beta chain). Its antigen remains unknown. Assay used: immunoSEQ multiplex PCR; TCRdb lists only in-frame clones, some missing. The data show about 85,000 clones, around 86% seen once. V lost 3 bases and J 6 bases, leaving 11 bases between the germline ends. In germline, CDR1 is SGHVS, CDR2 FNYEAQ. The CDR3 sequence is 14 residues long. These data belong to a study of OX40 agonist ivuxolimab in advanced cancers. The overall study: The study treated patients with ivuxolimab, an agonistic anti-OX40 (CD134) antibody. Those enrolled were 80% to 85% male, with a mean age of 60 years and ages from roughly 23 to 80. Study-wide results and limits: Normalized T-cell clonal expansion was also low in some nonresponders.

The source was CD4+ or CD8+ T cells sorted from blood, collected in a trial of the OX40 agonist ivuxolimab. The J gene is TRBJ2-2, the V gene TRBV7-6; D is ambiguous. The clonotype originates from an adult with an advanced solid tumor such as melanoma, head and neck, liver or kidney cancer. In nucleotides, the CDR3 is TGTGCCAGCAGCTTCCTTGGTCAGGCCGGGGAGCTGTTTTTT. The encoded protein is CASSFLGQAGELFF.